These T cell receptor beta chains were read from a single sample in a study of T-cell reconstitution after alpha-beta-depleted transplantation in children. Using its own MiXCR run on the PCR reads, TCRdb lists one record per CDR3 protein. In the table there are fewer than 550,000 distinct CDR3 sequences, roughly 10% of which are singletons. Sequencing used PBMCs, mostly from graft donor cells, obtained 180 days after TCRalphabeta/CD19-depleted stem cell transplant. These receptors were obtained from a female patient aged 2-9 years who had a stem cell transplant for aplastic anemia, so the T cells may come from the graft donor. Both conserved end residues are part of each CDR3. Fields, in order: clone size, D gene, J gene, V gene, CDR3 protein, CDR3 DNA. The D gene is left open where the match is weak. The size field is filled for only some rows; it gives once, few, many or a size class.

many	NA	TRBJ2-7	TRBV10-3	CAIGEGKGDYEQYF	TGTGCCATCGGGGAGGGAAAGGGGGACTACGAGCAGTACTTC
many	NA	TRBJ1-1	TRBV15	CATSRGEGTNTEAFF	TGTGCCACCAGCAGGGGAGAGGGGACGAACACTGAAGCTTTCTTT
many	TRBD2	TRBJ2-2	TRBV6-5	CASSYGRAENTGELFF	TGTGCCAGCAGTTACGGGAGGGCGGAAAACACCGGGGAGCTGTTTTTT
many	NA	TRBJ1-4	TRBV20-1	CSARVFSMGKLFF	TGCAGTGCTAGAGTTTTCTCGATGGGAAAACTGTTTTTT
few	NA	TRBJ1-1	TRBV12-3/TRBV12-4	CASSSVLGSSVGAFF	TGTGCCAGCAGTTCCGTACTCGGATCCTCCGTGGGAGCTTTCTTT
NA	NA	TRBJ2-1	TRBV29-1	CSVDLAGGGYNEQFF	TGCAGCGTTGACCTGGCAGGGGGAGGCTACAATGAGCAGTTCTTC
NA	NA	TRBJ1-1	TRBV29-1	CSVVNTEAFF	TGCAGCGTGGTGAACACTGAAGCTTTCTTT
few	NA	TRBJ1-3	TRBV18	CASSPERTGNTIYF	TGTGCCAGCTCACCAGAGCGTACTGGAAACACCATATATTTT
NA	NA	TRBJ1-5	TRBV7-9	CASSPEGQSNQPQHF	TGTGCCAGCAGCCCAGAAGGACAGAGCAATCAGCCCCAGCATTTT
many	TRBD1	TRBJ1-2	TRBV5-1	CASSWSPTGTDYTF	TGCGCCAGCAGCTGGTCCCCCACCGGGACAGACTACACCTTC
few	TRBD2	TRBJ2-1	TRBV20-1	CSVPPLAGGPGEQFF	TGCAGTGTTCCTCCACTAGCGGGAGGGCCCGGTGAGCAGTTCTTC
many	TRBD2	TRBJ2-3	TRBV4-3	CASSQETAGDIDTQYF	TGCGCCAGCAGCCAAGAGACAGCGGGAGACATCGATACGCAGTATTTT
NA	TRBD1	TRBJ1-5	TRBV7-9	CASSQQGNGNQPQHF	TGTGCCAGCAGCCAACAGGGGAACGGCAATCAGCCCCAGCATTTT
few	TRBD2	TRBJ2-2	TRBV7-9	CASSSQTSEGTGELFF	TGTGCCAGCAGCTCCCAGACTAGCGAGGGGACCGGGGAGCTGTTTTTT
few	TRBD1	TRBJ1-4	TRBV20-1	CSAREGTGAEKLFF	TGCAGTGCTAGAGAGGGGACAGGGGCTGAAAAACTGTTTTTT
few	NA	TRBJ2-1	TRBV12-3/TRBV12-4	CASTPSDRYNEQFF	TGTGCCAGCACTCCCTCCGACAGATACAATGAGCAGTTCTTC
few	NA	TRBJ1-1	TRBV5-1	CASRRGGEGTEAFF	TGCGCCAGCAGGAGGGGAGGGGAAGGCACTGAAGCTTTCTTT
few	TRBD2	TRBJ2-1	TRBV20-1	CSARETSGRKIEQFF	TGCAGTGCTAGAGAAACTAGCGGGAGAAAGATTGAGCAGTTCTTC
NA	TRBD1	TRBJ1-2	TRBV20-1	CSAMDRDGYTF	TGCAGTGCTATGGACAGGGATGGCTACACCTTC
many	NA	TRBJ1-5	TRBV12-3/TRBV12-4	CASSLGQNQPQHF	TGTGCCAGCAGTTTAGGGCAGAATCAGCCCCAGCATTTT
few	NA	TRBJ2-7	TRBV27	CASSLYFEGSHEQYF	TGTGCCAGCAGTTTATACTTCGAAGGGAGCCACGAGCAGTACTTC
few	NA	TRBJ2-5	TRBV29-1	CSVEKLQETQYF	TGCAGCGTTGAAAAGTTACAAGAGACCCAGTACTTC
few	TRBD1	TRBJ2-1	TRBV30	CAGPTGENEQFF	TGTGCCGGGCCCACAGGGGAGAATGAGCAGTTCTTC
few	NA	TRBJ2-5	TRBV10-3	CAISDSGLPEYF	TGTGCCATCAGTGATTCGGGACTCCCGGAGTACTTC
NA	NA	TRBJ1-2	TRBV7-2	CASSRTPPPNYGYTF	TGTGCCAGCAGCCGGACTCCTCCACCTAACTATGGCTACACCTTC
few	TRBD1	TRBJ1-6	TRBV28	CASREGQGNSPLHF	TGTGCCAGCAGGGAGGGACAGGGGAATTCACCCCTCCACTTT
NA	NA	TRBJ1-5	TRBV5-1	CASSLIQVYSNQPQHF	TGCGCCAGCAGCTTGATTCAAGTATATAGCAATCAGCCCCAGCATTTT
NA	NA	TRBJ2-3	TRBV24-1	CATSDLTPGTERPPDTQYF	TGTGCCACCAGTGATCTTACACCCGGGACCGAGCGGCCCCCAGATACGCAGTATTTT
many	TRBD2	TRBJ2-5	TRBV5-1	CASSLEVAGETQYF	TGCGCCAGCAGCTTGGAGGTAGCGGGAGAGACCCAGTACTTC
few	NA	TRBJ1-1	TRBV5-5	CASSLGGQEVRQAFF	TGTGCCAGCAGCTTGGGGGGTCAGGAAGTGAGGCAAGCTTTCTTT
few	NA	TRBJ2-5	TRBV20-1	CSAKQGQETQYF	TGCAGTGCCAAACAGGGCCAAGAGACCCAGTACTTC
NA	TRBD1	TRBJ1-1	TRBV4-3	CASRGQGRATEAFF	TGCGCCAGCAGGGGACAGGGGAGGGCCACTGAAGCTTTCTTT
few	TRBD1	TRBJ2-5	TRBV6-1	CASRIDRGKTQYF	TGTGCCAGCAGAATAGACAGGGGAAAGACCCAGTACTTC
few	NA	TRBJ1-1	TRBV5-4	CASSLEGHFTNTEAFF	TGTGCCAGCAGCTTGGAAGGACATTTTACGAACACTGAAGCTTTCTTT
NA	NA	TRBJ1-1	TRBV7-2	CASSLAPGRDEAFF	TGTGCCAGCAGCTTAGCCCCAGGGAGGGATGAAGCTTTCTTT
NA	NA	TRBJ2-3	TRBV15	CATSRVRASTDTQYF	TGTGCCACCAGCAGAGTTCGGGCCAGCACAGATACGCAGTATTTT
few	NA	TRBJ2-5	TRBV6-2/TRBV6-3	CASAQGMRETQYF	TGTGCCAGCGCGCAGGGAATGCGGGAGACCCAGTACTTC
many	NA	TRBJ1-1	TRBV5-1	CASSLEQNTEAFF	TGCGCCAGCAGCCTGGAACAGAACACTGAAGCTTTCTTT
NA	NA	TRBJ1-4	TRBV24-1	CATSDPTIAGGEKLFF	TGTGCCACCAGTGATCCGACAATTGCCGGTGGCGAAAAACTGTTTTTT
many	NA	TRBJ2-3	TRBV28	CASSLERGIVMTDTQYF	TGTGCCAGCAGTTTGGAACGTGGGATAGTGATGACAGATACGCAGTATTTT
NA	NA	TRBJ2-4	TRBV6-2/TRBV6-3	CASSLTGIKDIQYF	TGTGCCAGCAGTTTAACAGGAATAAAGGACATTCAGTACTTC
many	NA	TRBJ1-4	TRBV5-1	CASSSRDQREKLFF	TGCGCCAGCAGCTCGCGGGACCAGAGAGAAAAACTGTTTTTT
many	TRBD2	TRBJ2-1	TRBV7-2	CASSLRAGGGNEQFF	TGTGCCAGCAGCTTACGGGCGGGAGGGGGCAATGAGCAGTTCTTC
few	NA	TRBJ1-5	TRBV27	CASSPKGVGQPQHF	TGTGCCAGCAGCCCGAAAGGGGTTGGCCAGCCCCAGCATTTT
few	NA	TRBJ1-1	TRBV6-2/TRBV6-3	CASSPPPGRGFTEAFF	TGTGCCAGCAGTCCCCCGCCCGGCAGGGGATTCACTGAAGCTTTCTTT
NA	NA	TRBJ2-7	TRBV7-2	CASSLKAEQYF	TGTGCCAGCAGCTTAAAGGCCGAGCAGTACTTC
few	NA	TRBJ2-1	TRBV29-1	CSVDIGRSAQFQYNEQFF	TGCAGCGTTGATATTGGGAGAAGCGCCCAGTTTCAGTACAATGAGCAGTTCTTC
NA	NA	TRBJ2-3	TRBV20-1	CSASKGGGNTQYF	TGCAGTGCTAGTAAGGGAGGCGGGAATACGCAGTATTTT
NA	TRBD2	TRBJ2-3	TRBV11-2	CASSRSVPGLAGGDTQYF	TGTGCCAGCAGCCGTTCGGTGCCGGGACTAGCGGGTGGAGATACGCAGTATTTT
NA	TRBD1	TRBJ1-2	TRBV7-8	CASSFRQGANGYTF	TGTGCCAGCAGCTTTAGACAGGGGGCGAATGGCTACACCTTC
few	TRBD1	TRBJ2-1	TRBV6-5	CASSYSYSGTGRHEQFF	TGTGCCAGCAGTTACTCGTATTCTGGGACAGGGAGACATGAGCAGTTCTTC
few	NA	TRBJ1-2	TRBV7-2	CASSWRGGAYGYTF	TGTGCCAGCAGCTGGCGGGGGGGTGCCTATGGCTACACCTTC
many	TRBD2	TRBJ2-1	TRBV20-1	CSARAGTSGREPYNEQFF	TGCAGTGCTAGAGCCGGGACTAGCGGGAGAGAACCCTACAATGAGCAGTTCTTC
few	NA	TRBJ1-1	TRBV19	CASKQGITEAFF	TGTGCCAGCAAACAGGGTATCACTGAAGCTTTCTTT
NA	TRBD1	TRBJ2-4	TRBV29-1	CSVEEDRGAKNIQYF	TGCAGCGTTGAAGAGGACAGGGGGGCCAAAAACATTCAGTACTTC
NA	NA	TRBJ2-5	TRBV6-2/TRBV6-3	CASSYGPLNF	TGTGCCAGCAGTTACGGGCCCCTTAACTTC
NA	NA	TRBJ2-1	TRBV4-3	CASSQDTSDAAYNEQFF	TGCGCCAGCAGCCAAGATACCTCGGACGCCGCCTACAATGAGCAGTTCTTC
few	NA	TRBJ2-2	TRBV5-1	CASSPRLGTGELFF	TGCGCCAGCAGCCCAAGGCTTGGTACCGGGGAGCTGTTTTTT
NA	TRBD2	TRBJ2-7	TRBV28	CASSFGREIHEQYF	TGTGCCAGCAGTTTTGGGCGGGAGATCCACGAGCAGTACTTC